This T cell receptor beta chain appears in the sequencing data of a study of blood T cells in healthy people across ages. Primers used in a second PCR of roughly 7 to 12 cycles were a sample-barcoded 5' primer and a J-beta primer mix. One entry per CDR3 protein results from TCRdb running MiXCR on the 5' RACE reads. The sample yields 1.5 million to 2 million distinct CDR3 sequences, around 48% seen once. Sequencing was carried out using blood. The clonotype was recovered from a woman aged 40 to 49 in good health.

CDR3 loop: CASSPRSTGADTQYF. As DNA, the CDR3 is TGTGCCAGCAGCCCACGATCCACAGGCGCAGATACGCAGTATTTT. The V and J genes are TRBV4-2 and TRBJ2-3, with a weak D call TRBD1 (5 bases). Germline values: CDR1 LGHNA, CDR2 YNFKEQ. The CDR3 sequence is 15 residues long. Trimming took 4 bases from V and 4 from J, leaving 15 bases between them.